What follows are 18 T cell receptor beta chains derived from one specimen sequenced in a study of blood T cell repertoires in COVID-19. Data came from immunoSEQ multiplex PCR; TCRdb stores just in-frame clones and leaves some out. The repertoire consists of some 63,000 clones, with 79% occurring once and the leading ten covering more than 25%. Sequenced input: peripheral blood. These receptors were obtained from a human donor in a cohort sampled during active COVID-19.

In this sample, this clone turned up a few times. This CDR3 is CASSSTGTGNQPQHF. The CDR3 region has the DNA TGTGCCAGCAGCTCCACGGGAACTGGCAATCAGCCCCAGCATTTT. V gene TRBV7-2 combines with J gene TRBJ1-5; no clear D. This CDR3 has 15 amino acids. Trimming took off 4 bases at V and 2 bases at J, with 12 bases between the two ends. Germline values: CDR1 SGHTA, CDR2 FQGNSA.

The CDR3 DNA sequence: TGCGCCAGCGGAGGAGACTCACCCTGGAACAATGAGCAGTTCTTC. Translating it yields CASGGDSPWNNEQFF. The chain carries TRBV4-1 and TRBJ2-1; possibly TRBD2 for D (5 bases). V was trimmed by 8 bases and J by 5 bases, leaving 19 bases between them. The CDR3 length is 15 residues. The germline V gene encodes CDR1 MGHRA and CDR2 YSYEKL.

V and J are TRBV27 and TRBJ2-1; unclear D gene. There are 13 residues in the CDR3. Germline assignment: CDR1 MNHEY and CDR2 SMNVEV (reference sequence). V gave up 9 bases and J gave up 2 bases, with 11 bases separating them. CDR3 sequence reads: CASYTPTYNEQFF. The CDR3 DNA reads TGTGCCAGTTATACGCCTACCTACAATGAGCAGTTCTTC.

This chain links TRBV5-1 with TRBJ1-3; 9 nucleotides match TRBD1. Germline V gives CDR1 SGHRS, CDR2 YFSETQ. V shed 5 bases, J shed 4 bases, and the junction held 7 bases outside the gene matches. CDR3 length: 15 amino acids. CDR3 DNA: TGCGCCAGCAGATCCGGGACAGGGTCCGGAAACACCATATATTTT. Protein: CASRSGTGSGNTIYF.

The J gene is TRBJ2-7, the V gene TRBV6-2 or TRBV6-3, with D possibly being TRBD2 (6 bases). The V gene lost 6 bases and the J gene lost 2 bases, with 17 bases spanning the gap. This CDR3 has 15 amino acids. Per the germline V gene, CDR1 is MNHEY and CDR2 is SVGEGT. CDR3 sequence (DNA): TGTGCCAGCAGCCCACAGCACGGGGGTCCCTACGAGCAGTACTTC. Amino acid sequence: CASSPQHGGPYEQYF.

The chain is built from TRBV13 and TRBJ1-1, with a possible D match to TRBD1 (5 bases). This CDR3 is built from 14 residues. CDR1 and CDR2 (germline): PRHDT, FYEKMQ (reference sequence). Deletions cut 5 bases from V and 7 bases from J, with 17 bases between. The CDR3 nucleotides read TGTGCCAGCAGCCGCGGGACTGGGGACGATGAAGCTTTCTTT. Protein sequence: CASSRGTGDDEAFF.

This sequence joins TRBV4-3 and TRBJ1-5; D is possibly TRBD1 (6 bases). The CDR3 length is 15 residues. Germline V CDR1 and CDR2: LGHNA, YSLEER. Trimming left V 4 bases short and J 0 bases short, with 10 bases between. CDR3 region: CASSPRQDSNQPQHF. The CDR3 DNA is TGCGCCAGCAGCCCCCGACAGGATAGCAATCAGCCCCAGCATTTT.

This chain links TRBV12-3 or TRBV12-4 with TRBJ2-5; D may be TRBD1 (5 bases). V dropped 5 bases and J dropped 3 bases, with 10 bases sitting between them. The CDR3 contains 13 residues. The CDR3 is CASSPDSEETQYF. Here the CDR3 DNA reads TGTGCCAGCAGTCCTGACAGCGAAGAGACCCAGTACTTC.

In DNA form, the CDR3 reads TGTGCCTGGAGTGTCTTAGATTCACCCCTCCACTTT. Its protein product is CAWSVLDSPLHF. This chain links TRBV30 with TRBJ1-6; D is uncertain. Germline CDR1 and CDR2: GTSNPN and SVGIG (reference sequence). The CDR3 loop spans 12 amino acids. V shed 0 bases and J shed 8 bases, with 5 bases lying between them. The variable domain in full, with the rest retrieved from reference TRBV30 and TRBJ1-6, is SQTIHQWPATLVQPVGSPLSLECTVEGTSNPNLYWYRQAAGRGLQLLFYSVGIGQISSEVPQNLSASRPQDRQFILSSKKLLLSDSGFYLCAWSVLDSPLHFGNGTRLTVT.

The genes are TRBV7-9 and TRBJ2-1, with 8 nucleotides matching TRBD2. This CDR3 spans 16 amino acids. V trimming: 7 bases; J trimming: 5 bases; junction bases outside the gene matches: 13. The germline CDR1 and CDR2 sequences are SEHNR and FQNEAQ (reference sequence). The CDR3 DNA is TGTGCCAGCAAGGCCTTTAGCGGGATGGCAAACAATGAGCAGTTCTTC. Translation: CASKAFSGMANNEQFF.

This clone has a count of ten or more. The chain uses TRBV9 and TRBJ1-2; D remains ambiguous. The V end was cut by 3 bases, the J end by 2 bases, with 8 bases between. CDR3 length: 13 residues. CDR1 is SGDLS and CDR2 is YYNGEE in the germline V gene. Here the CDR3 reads CASSEGVNYGYTF. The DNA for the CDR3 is TGTGCCAGCAGCGAGGGAGTCAACTATGGCTACACCTTC.

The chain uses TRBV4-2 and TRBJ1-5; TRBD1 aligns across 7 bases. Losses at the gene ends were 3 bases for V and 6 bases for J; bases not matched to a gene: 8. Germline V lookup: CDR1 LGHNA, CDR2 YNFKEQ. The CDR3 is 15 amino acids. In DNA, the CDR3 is TGTGCCAGCAGCCAGAGTCGACAGGGCGGTCAGCCCCAGCATTTT. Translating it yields CASSQSRQGGQPQHF.

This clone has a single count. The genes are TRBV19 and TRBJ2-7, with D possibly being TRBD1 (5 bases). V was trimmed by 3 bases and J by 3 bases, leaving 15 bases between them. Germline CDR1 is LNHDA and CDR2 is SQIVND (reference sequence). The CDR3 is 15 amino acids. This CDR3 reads CASSIPQGGFYEQYF. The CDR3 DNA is TGTGCCAGTAGTATCCCGCAGGGTGGATTCTACGAGCAGTACTTC. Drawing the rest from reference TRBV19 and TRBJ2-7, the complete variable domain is DGGITQSPKYLFRKEGQNVTLSCEQNLNHDAMYWYRQDPGQGLRLIYYSQIVNDFQKGDIAEGYSVSREKKESFPLTVTSAQKNPTAFYLCASSIPQGGFYEQYFGPGTRLTVT.

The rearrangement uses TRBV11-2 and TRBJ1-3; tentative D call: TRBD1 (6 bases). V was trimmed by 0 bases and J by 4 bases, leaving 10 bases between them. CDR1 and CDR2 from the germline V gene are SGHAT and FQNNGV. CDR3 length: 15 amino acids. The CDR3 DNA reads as TGTGCCAGCAGCTTAGAGGCGGGGGCAGGAAACACCATATATTTT. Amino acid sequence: CASSLEAGAGNTIYF.

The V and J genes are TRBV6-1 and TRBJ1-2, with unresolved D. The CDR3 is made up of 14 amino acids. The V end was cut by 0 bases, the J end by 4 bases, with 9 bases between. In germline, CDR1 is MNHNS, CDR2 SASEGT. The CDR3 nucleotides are TGTGCCAGCAGTGAAGCAGGAGTTTCCTATGGCTACACCTTC. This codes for CASSEAGVSYGYTF.

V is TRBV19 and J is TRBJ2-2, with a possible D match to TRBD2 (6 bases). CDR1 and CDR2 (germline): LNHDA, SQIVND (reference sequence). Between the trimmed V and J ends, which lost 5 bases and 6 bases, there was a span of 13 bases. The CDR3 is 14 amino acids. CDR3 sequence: CASSFNGGAGELFF. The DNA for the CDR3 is TGTGCCAGTAGTTTCAACGGGGGTGCCGGGGAGCTGTTTTTT. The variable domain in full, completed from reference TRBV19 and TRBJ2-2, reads DGGITQSPKYLFRKEGQNVTLSCEQNLNHDAMYWYRQDPGQGLRLIYYSQIVNDFQKGDIAEGYSVSREKKESFPLTVTSAQKNPTAFYLCASSFNGGAGELFFGEGSRLTVL.

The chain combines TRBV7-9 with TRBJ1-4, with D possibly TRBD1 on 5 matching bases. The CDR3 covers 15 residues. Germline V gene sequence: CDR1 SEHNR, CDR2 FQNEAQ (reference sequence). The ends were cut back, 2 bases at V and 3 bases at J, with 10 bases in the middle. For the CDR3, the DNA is TGTGCCAGCAGCTTACGGGGGGGATCTAATGAAAAACTGTTTTTT. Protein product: CASSLRGGSNEKLFF. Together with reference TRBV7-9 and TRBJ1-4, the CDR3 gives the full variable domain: DTGVSQNPRHKITKRGQNVTFRCDPISEHNRLYWYRQTLGQGPEFLTYFQNEAQLEKSRLLSDRFSAERPKGSFSTLEIQRTEQGDSAMYLCASSLRGGSNEKLFFGSGTQLSVL.

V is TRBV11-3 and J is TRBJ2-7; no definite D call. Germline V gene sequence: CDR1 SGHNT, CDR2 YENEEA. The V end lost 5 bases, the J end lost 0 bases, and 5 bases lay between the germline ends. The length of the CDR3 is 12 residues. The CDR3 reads CASSPRSYEQYF. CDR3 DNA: TGTGCCAGCAGCCCCCGCTCCTACGAGCAGTACTTC. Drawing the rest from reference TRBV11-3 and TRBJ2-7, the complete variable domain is EAGVVQSPRYKIIEKKQPVAFWCNPISGHNTLYWYLQNLGQGPELLIRYENEEAVDDSQLPKDRFSAERLKGVDSTLKIQPAELGDSAVYLCASSPRSYEQYFGPGTRLTVT.